The clone carrying this T cell receptor beta chain was counted many times. Antigen unknown. The data were taken from a study of T cells after yellow fever vaccination. Broader study findings: Most primary-vaccination clones recurred post-booster (under 98% CD4, around 86% CD8).

Germline V gene sequence: CDR1 SGHRS, CDR2 YFSETQ. V lost 1 base to trimming and J lost 2 bases; unmatched junction nucleotides: 6. CDR3 size: 16 residues. As TCR cDNA was made by 5'RACE template switching, a universal primer site and UMIs were added. From the 5' RACE reads, TCRdb called clonotypes with MiXCR, one entry per CDR3 protein. The data contain under 200,000 distinct CDR3 sequences, under 7.5% of them seen just once; the ten biggest clones take up under 3%. The sample here was CD4+ T cells sorted from PBMCs, taken around 5 days after the first yellow fever vaccination. The sequence derives from a man aged 18 to 30 who received the YFV17D yellow fever vaccine. The genes are TRBV5-1 and TRBJ2-5, with 9 bases aligning to TRBD2. The CDR3 loop reads CASSLMSSGTQETQYF. The CDR3, as DNA: TGCGCCAGCAGCTTGATGTCTAGCGGGACACAAGAGACCCAGTACTTC.